The T cell receptor beta chain under discussion was sequenced for a study of blood T cell repertoires in COVID-19. About the research overall: Collection of acute and convalescent COVID-19 samples took place in the United States, Italy and Spain. PBMCs, B-cell-depleted T cells, or T cells were the source of the cDNA or gDNA that made up the material.

Original methodology: Using reference gene primer amplification, nucleated cell counts were estimated. TCRdb's table, derived via immunoSEQ multiplex PCR, lists solely in-frame clones and lacks some. V and J calls and clone size are given by that table; D and trimming were obtained from the DNA. This sample yields roughly 32,000 clones, of which 93% are seen a single time; over 0.7% belongs to the top ten. Germline CDR1 is KGHDR and CDR2 is SFDVKD. V lost 5 bases and J 4 bases, leaving 10 bases between the germline ends. The CDR3 extends over 13 amino acids. The receptor was derived from a male donor with active COVID-19. The chain is built from TRBV24-1 and TRBJ1-2, with D maybe TRBD1 (5 bases). Sequenced sample: peripheral blood. The CDR3 sequence is CATSGGAFYGYTF. Here the CDR3 DNA reads TGTGCCACCAGTGGTGGGGCCTTCTATGGCTACACCTTC.